One and the same sample provided the 22 T cell receptor beta chains below, sequenced in a study of spatial heterogeneity in lung cancer (dated by TCRdb to 2018 to 2020). The full study reports these points: The tumor nonsynonymous mutation count correlated with the number of expanded alpha and beta TCRs within the tumor.

The time point label, read with the paper, signifies: sample taken at primary tumor resection. Antigen specificity for these receptors is unknown. The receptor library was made with 5' RACE. Sequencing was carried out with a NextSeq 500. TCRdb cleaned the public reads at Q25 with fastp, built clones with MiXCR and kept in-frame beta chains. Duplicate CDR3 protein sequences are folded into a single record with the most common DNA and genes. For this sample the table gives 13,000 or so distinct CDR3 sequences, of which around 5.8% were detected only once. In total, the top ten clones hold over 8.5% of the sample. The material sequenced was lung tumor tissue, taken at surgery. All receptors come from a female donor with early-stage non-small cell lung cancer.

By share of the sample, this clonotype is medium-sized. This rearrangement joins TRBV20-1 to TRBJ2-3; TRBD2 matches 7 bases. Looked up from germline, CDR1 is DFQATT and CDR2 is SNEGSKA (reference sequence). The CDR3 totals 14 residues. With 2 bases clipped from V and 1 base from J, the junction kept 3 bases outside the gene matches. The CDR3 is CSARRAGGTDTQYF. The CDR3 nucleotides read TGCAGTGCTAGAAGGGCGGGGGGCACAGATACGCAGTATTTT.

This clonotype was observed many times. This chain joins TRBV7-8 and TRBJ2-7, with D perhaps matching TRBD1 (6 bases). Trimming cost V 3 bases and J 7 bases, with 10 bases left between them. This CDR3 has 12 amino acids. Germline V gene lookup returns CDR1 SGHVS and CDR2 FQNEAQ. The CDR3 DNA is TGTGCCAGCAGCTTCAGGGGTGGAGAGCAGTACTTC. Translating gives CASSFRGGEQYF. Complete variable domain (other parts from reference TRBV7-8 and TRBJ2-7): GAGVSQSPRYKVAKRGQDVALRCDPISGHVSLFWYQQALGQGPEFLTYFQNEAQLDKSGLPSDRFFAERPEGSVSTLKIQRTQQEDSAVYLCASSFRGGEQYFGPGTRLTVT.

This chain uses TRBV29-1 with TRBJ2-3; 9 bases map to TRBD1. This CDR3 is built from 13 residues. CDR1 SQVTM and CDR2 ANQGSEA come from the germline V gene. With 6 bases clipped from V and 2 bases from J, the junction kept 3 bases outside the gene matches. CDR3 DNA sequence: TGCAGCGTCGGGACAGGGCCCACAGATACGCAGTATTTT. Translation gives CSVGTGPTDTQYF.

This clonotype was seen ten or more times. The genes are TRBV7-8 and TRBJ1-2; D is unclear. V lost 1 base to trimming and J lost 5 bases, with 8 bases between them. CDR1 and CDR2 from the germline V gene are SGHVS and FQNEAQ. There are 13 residues in the CDR3. Here the CDR3 DNA reads TGTGCCAGCAGCTTAGGGCCCTTTTATGGCTACACCTTC. It codes for CASSLGPFYGYTF.

This clonotype is medium-sized (0.01 to 0.1%) within its sample. The chain links TRBV15 to TRBJ2-1, with 7 bases that match TRBD1. CDR1 is LNHNV, CDR2 YYDKDF, per germline (reference sequence). J was trimmed by 9 bases and V by 3 bases; bases with no gene match: 11. The CDR3 runs to 15 residues. The CDR3 DNA sequence: TGTGCCACCAGCAGTACTACAGGGGTTAGAAGTGAGCAGTTCTTC. Translating gives CATSSTTGVRSEQFF. Full variable domain (outside the CDR3, taken from reference TRBV15 and TRBJ2-1): DAMVIQNPRYQVTQFGKPVTLSCSQTLNHNVMYWYQQKSSQAPKLLFHYYDKDFNNEADTPDNFQSRRPNTSFCFLDIRSPGLGDTAMYLCATSSTTGVRSEQFFGPGTRLTVL.

This clonotype is labeled medium-sized. The gene calls are TRBV7-9 and TRBJ2-1; D might be TRBD1 or TRBD2, each matching 5 bases. The CDR3 is 13 amino acids. Trimming stripped 3 bases from V and 9 bases from J, with 12 bases between. Germline CDR1 and CDR2: SEHNR and FQNEAQ (reference sequence). The CDR3 reads CASSFPPGTEQFF. DNA for the CDR3: TGTGCCAGCAGCTTTCCCCCCGGGACTGAGCAGTTCTTC.

At least ten counts were recorded for this clonotype. The genes are TRBV20-1 and TRBJ1-1; no reliable D call. The CDR3 runs 15 residues. Germline CDR1 DFQATT, CDR2 SNEGSKA (reference sequence). V dropped 1 base and J dropped 6 bases, with 18 bases sitting between them. The CDR3 spells CSARGPGGRVAEAFF. The CDR3 bases are TGCAGTGCTAGAGGGCCTGGTGGAAGGGTTGCTGAAGCTTTCTTT.

This clonotype ranks as medium-sized. The genes are TRBV7-2 and TRBJ2-7; D is possibly TRBD1 (5 bases). V dropped 4 bases and J dropped 2 bases, with 9 bases sitting between them. Germline assignment: CDR1 SGHTA and CDR2 FQGNSA. This CDR3 has 13 residues. CDR3 region: CASSWTPTYEQYF. The CDR3 DNA sequence: TGTGCCAGCAGCTGGACACCCACCTACGAGCAGTACTTC.

There are many counts of this clonotype. In DNA, the CDR3 is TGTGCCAGCAGCTTAGGTCGCCTCGGACTAGCGGGGATCTCTAGCACAGATACGCAGTATTTT. Encoded protein: CASSLGRLGLAGISSTDTQYF. The V and J genes are TRBV7-2 and TRBJ2-3; TRBD2 agrees at 12 bases. There are 21 residues in the CDR3. Germline V gene sequence: CDR1 SGHTA, CDR2 FQGNSA. Losses at the gene ends were 1 base for V and 0 bases for J; bases not matched to a gene: 14.

This clonotype has a count of ten or more. This chain uses TRBV7-9 with TRBJ2-5; D not resolved. CDR1 is SEHNR, CDR2 FQNEAQ, per germline (reference sequence). Trimming took 4 bases from V and 1 from J, leaving 7 bases between them. The CDR3 loop spans 13 amino acids. This chain's CDR3 is CASSSTIQETQYF. The DNA for the CDR3 is TGTGCCAGCAGCTCTACCATCCAAGAGACCCAGTACTTC.

This clonotype was seen ten or more times. The rearrangement joins TRBV6-2 or TRBV6-3 to TRBJ2-6, with D possibly TRBD1 on 6 matching bases. The CDR3 is 17 residues long. The germline V gene has CDR1 MNHEY and CDR2 SVGEGT. Trimming stripped 6 bases from V and 1 base from J, with 16 bases between. The DNA for the CDR3 is TGTGCCAGCAGGACACAGGGAATAGGATCTGGGGCCAACGTCCTGACTTTC. This sequence encodes CASRTQGIGSGANVLTF.

The rearrangement joins TRBV20-1 to TRBJ2-3; 12 bases are a match to TRBD2. Trimming removed 6 bases from V and 2 bases from J; junction bases left unmatched: 12. The CDR3 runs 17 residues. Germline CDR1 is DFQATT and CDR2 is SNEGSKA (reference sequence). CDR3 DNA sequence: TGCAGTGCGCAATGGGCACTAGCGGGAGGTTCCACAGATACGCAGTATTTT. Its protein is CSAQWALAGGSTDTQYF.

This clonotype has at least ten counts. This sequence joins TRBV7-9 and TRBJ2-6, with no clear D. This CDR3 has 15 residues. Deletions cut 3 bases from V and 2 bases from J, with 8 bases between. Germline CDR1 and CDR2: SEHNR and FQNEAQ (reference sequence). The CDR3 region is CASSFGDAGANVLTF. The CDR3 DNA reads TGTGCCAGCAGCTTCGGAGATGCTGGGGCCAACGTCCTGACTTTC.

Judged by abundance, this clonotype is medium-sized. The chain recombines TRBV30 with TRBJ2-2, with TRBD2 as a possible D gene (7 bases). The V gene's germline CDR1 is GTSNPN and CDR2 SVGIG (reference sequence). The V end was cut by 8 bases, the J end by 7 bases, with 11 bases between. The CDR3 totals 11 residues. The chain's CDR3 is CARGGNGELFF. DNA for the CDR3: TGTGCCAGGGGGGGGAACGGGGAGCTGTTTTTT.

This clonotype was counted many times. The CDR3 DNA follows: TGTGCCAGCAGCGGGAGTAGAACTAGGGTGAACACTGAAGCTTTCTTT. This gives the protein CASSGSRTRVNTEAFF. This chain uses TRBV6-5 with TRBJ1-1; D not resolved. The CDR3 length is 16 residues. Germline-derived CDR1 and CDR2 are MNHEY and SVGAGI. V was trimmed by 6 bases and J by 0 bases, leaving 17 bases between them.

The chain joins TRBV6-5 to TRBJ2-7; perhaps TRBD1 as D (5 bases). V lost 2 bases and J lost 3, with 11 bases in between. CDR3 length: 14 residues. Germline V CDR1 and CDR2: MNHEY, SVGAGI. The CDR3 region has the DNA TGTGCCAGCAGTTACGGGCAGGGTGTCTACGAGCAGTACTTC. The encoded protein is CASSYGQGVYEQYF.

This clonotype is termed medium-sized. The J gene is TRBJ1-5, the V gene TRBV10-3; the D gene is possibly TRBD1 (5 bases). CDR1 is ENHRY, CDR2 SYGVKD, per germline. Trimming removed 6 bases from V and 7 bases from J, with 16 bases in between. CDR3 length: 14 residues. CDR3 sequence reads: CAISPREIGQPQHF. The CDR3 DNA reads TGTGCCATCAGCCCCAGGGAAATAGGACAGCCCCAGCATTTT.

This rearrangement joins TRBV13 to TRBJ2-2, with 10 bases lining up with TRBD1. V shed 1 base, J shed 3 bases, and the junction held 2 bases outside the gene matches. The germline CDR1 and CDR2 sequences are PRHDT and FYEKMQ (reference sequence). The CDR3 has 16 residues. The CDR3 spells CASSLAGQGDTGELFF. CDR3 DNA sequence: TGTGCCAGCAGCTTAGCCGGACAGGGGGACACCGGGGAGCTGTTTTTT.

Many counts were recorded for this clonotype. V gene TRBV4-2 combines with J gene TRBJ2-3; D call uncertain. CDR3 length: 11 residues. The germline V gene has CDR1 LGHNA and CDR2 YNFKEQ. The ends were cut back, 6 bases at V and 5 bases at J, with 6 bases in the middle. CDR3 nucleotides: TGTGCCAGCAGAAACCTAGATACGCAGTATTTT. Its translation is CASRNLDTQYF.

The sample holds many counts of this clonotype. The genes are TRBV7-2 and TRBJ2-5; TRBD2 matches 9 bases. V gave up 5 bases and J gave up 4 bases; unmatched junction bases: 5. Germline values: CDR1 SGHTA, CDR2 FQGNSA. This CDR3 spans 14 amino acids. The CDR3 nucleotides read TGTGCCAGCAGCCGTGGACTAGCGTCAGAGACCCAGTACTTC. This translates into CASSRGLASETQYF.

This clonotype was observed at least ten times. This chain joins TRBV9 and TRBJ2-3, with D possibly being TRBD2 (6 bases). Per germline, CDR1 SGDLS and CDR2 YYNGEE. The CDR3 sequence is 15 residues long. The ends were cut back, 4 bases at V and 8 bases at J, with 20 bases in the middle. CDR3 sequence: CASSSPRATGSTQYF. CDR3 sequence (DNA): TGTGCCAGCAGCTCCCCCCGGGCGACCGGGAGTACGCAGTATTTT.

This clonotype was counted ten times or more. V is TRBV5-5 and J is TRBJ1-2; tentative D call: TRBD1 (5 bases). The CDR3 runs 15 residues. CDR1 and CDR2 (germline): SGHKS, YYEKEE (reference sequence). V lost 0 bases and J lost 3, with 12 bases in between. The CDR3 here is CASSLAAGTYYGYTF. CDR3 sequence (DNA): TGTGCCAGCAGCTTGGCCGCAGGGACGTACTATGGCTACACCTTC. Based on the CDR3 plus reference TRBV5-5 and TRBJ1-2, the full variable domain is DAGVTQSPTHLIKTRGQQVTLRCSPISGHKSVSWYQQVLGQGPQFIFQYYEKEERGRGNFPDRFSARQFPNYSSELNVNALLLGDSALYLCASSLAAGTYYGYTFGSGTRLTVV.